The source of this T cell receptor beta chain is a study of blood T cells in healthy people across ages. Study-level results: Older individuals had lower TCR beta diversity per million T cells (the decline was roughly linear). The study lacked donor CMV status, which possibly confounded expanded clonotype changes. Percentage of naive T cells showed a strong correlation with TCR beta diversity.

Combining a sample-barcoded 5' primer with a J-beta primer mix, a second PCR ran for about 7 to 11 cycles. Using its own MiXCR run on the 5' RACE reads, TCRdb lists one record per CDR3 protein. Counted here are roughly 1,300,000 distinct CDR3 sequences, almost 60% occurring once; the ten biggest clones make up about 6.7%. J lost 0 bases, V lost 0 bases, and 3 bases had no gene match. Germline CDR1 MRHNA, CDR2 SNTAGT. This CDR3 region has 17 residues. Total RNA, at least 5 micrograms per sample, came from PBMCs. This clonotype has a handful of counts. Its matching antigen is unknown. V usage is TRBV6-4 and J usage is TRBJ2-1, with 9 nucleotides matching TRBD2. The origin of this receptor is a man aged 18 to 29 in good health. The sample was blood. The DNA for the CDR3 is TGTGCCAGCAGTGACTCGGCGGGGGGGCACTCCTACAATGAGCAGTTCTTC. It translates to CASSDSAGGHSYNEQFF.